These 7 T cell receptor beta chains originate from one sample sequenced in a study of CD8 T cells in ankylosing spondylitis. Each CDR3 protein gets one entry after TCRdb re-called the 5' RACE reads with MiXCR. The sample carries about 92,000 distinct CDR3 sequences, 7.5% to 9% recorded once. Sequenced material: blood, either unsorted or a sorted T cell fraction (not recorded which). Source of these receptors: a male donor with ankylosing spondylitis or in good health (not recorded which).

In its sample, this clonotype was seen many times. In nucleotides, the CDR3 is TGCGCCAGCAGCTTGGATCCAGCGGGTAACACAGATACGCAGTATTTT. This gives the protein CASSLDPAGNTDTQYF. The gene calls are TRBV5-1 and TRBJ2-3; a possible D gene is TRBD2 (6 bases). Germline lookup yields CDR1 SGHRS and CDR2 YFSETQ. With 0 bases removed from V and 2 bases from J, the gap between germline ends came to 13 bases. This CDR3 comprises 16 residues.

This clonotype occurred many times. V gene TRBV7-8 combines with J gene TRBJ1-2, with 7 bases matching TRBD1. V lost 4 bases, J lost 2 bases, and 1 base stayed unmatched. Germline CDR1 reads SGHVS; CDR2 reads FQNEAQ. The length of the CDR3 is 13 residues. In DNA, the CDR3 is TGTGCCAGCAGCTCGGGACAGAACTATGGCTACACCTTC. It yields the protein CASSSGQNYGYTF. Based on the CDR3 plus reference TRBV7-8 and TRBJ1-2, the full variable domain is GAGVSQSPRYKVAKRGQDVALRCDPISGHVSLFWYQQALGQGPEFLTYFQNEAQLDKSGLPSDRFFAERPEGSVSTLKIQRTQQEDSAVYLCASSSGQNYGYTFGSGTRLTVV.

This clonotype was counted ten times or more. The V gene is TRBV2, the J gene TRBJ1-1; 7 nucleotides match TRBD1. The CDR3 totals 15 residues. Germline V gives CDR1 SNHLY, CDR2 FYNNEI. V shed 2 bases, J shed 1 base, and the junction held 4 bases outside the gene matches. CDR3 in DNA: TGTGCCAGCAGTGAACTCACAGGGGAGAACACTGAAGCTTTCTTT. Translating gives CASSELTGENTEAFF.

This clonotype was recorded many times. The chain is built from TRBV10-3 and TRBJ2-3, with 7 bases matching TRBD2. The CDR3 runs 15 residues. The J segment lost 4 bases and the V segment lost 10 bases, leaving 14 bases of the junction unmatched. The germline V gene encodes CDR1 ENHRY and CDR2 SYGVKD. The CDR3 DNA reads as TGTGCCACATCTATGGGGGGGGATGTCGCAGATACGCAGTATTTT. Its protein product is CATSMGGDVADTQYF.

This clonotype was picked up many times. In nucleotides, the CDR3 is TGTGCCAAACGAGGGCGAGATAGCAATCAGCCCCAGCATTTT. It encodes CAKRGRDSNQPQHF. The chain joins TRBV12-3 or TRBV12-4 to TRBJ1-5; D ambiguous. The V end was cut by 10 bases, the J end by 0 bases, with 13 bases between. The CDR3 runs to 14 residues.

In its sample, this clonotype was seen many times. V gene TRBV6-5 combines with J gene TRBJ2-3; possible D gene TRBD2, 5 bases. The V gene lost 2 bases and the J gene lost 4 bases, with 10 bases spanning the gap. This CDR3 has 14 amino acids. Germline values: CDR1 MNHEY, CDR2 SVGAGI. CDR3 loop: CASSYGVEADTQYF. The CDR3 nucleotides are TGTGCCAGCAGTTACGGGGTGGAGGCAGATACGCAGTATTTT.

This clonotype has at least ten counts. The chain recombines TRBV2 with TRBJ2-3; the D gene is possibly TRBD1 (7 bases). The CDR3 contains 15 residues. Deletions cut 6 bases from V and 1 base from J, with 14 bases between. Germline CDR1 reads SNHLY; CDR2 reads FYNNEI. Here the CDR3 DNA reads TGTGCCAGCAGAGGAACAGGGGAGGGCACAGATACGCAGTATTTT. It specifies CASRGTGEGTDTQYF.